A single sample is the source of the 18 T cell receptor beta chains below, sequenced in a study of cytomegalovirus exposure and HLA in healthy donors (dated by TCRdb to 2017 to 2019). To prepare the library, the immunoSEQ multiplex PCR assay was applied. Drawn from immuneACCESS, this table holds only the in-frame rearrangements with V and J called that TCRdb kept. Clones are partly lost; checked studies trace under half to an unresolved V gene and leave the rest unexplained. The sample table contains some 170,000 clones; only one count was recorded for about 90% of them. 5.7% of the sample rests with the top ten. Sequencing input: PBMCs. These TCRs come from a woman in her 30s in good health and CMV-seronegative.

This clone was seen a few times. The chain is built from TRBV5-6 and TRBJ1-6; tentatively, D is TRBD1 (5 bases). This CDR3 region has 15 residues. In germline, CDR1 is SGHDT, CDR2 YYEEEE. Trimming stripped 2 bases from V and 10 bases from J, with 16 bases between. The CDR3 sequence is CASSFGRVLGSPLHF. DNA for the CDR3: TGTGCCAGCAGCTTTGGCAGGGTGTTGGGGTCACCCCTCCACTTT.

Here the CDR3 DNA reads TGTGCCAGCAGTTTAAAAGGACTTAGCAATCAGCCCCAGCATTTT. This translates into CASSLKGLSNQPQHF. V is TRBV6-5 and J is TRBJ1-5; no definite D call. Germline CDR1 MNHEY, CDR2 SVGAGI. Trimming removed 4 bases at V and 0 bases at J, with 10 bases between. The CDR3 covers 15 residues.

CDR3 sequence reads: CASSQGTGLYNEQFF. The CDR3 DNA sequence: TGCGCCAGCAGCCAGGGGACAGGGCTGTACAATGAGCAGTTCTTC. The V and J genes are TRBV4-1 and TRBJ2-1; 9 bases are a match to TRBD1. V gave up 3 bases and J gave up 4 bases; unmatched junction bases: 4. Germline-derived CDR1 and CDR2 are MGHRA and YSYEKL. The CDR3 contains 15 residues.

The rearrangement joins TRBV5-1 to TRBJ1-5; D is unresolved. Trimming cost V 4 bases and J 0 bases, with 14 bases left between them. CDR3 length equals 16 residues. Germline loops: CDR1 SGHRS, CDR2 YFSETQ. The CDR3 nucleotides are TGCGCCAGCAGCGAATGGCCACTGGGTAGCAATCAGCCCCAGCATTTT. This translates into CASSEWPLGSNQPQHF.

V and J are TRBV7-8 and TRBJ1-2, with 10 bases identical to TRBD1. Germline trimming cut 3 bases from V and 8 bases from J; bases unmatched to any gene: 9. This CDR3 is 15 amino acids long. The germline gives CDR1 SGHVS, CDR2 FQNEAQ. The CDR3 reads CASSFLRQGARGYTF. The DNA for the CDR3 is TGTGCCAGCAGCTTTCTCCGACAGGGGGCGCGGGGCTACACCTTC.

V is TRBV2 and J is TRBJ1-4, with a possible D match to TRBD1 (6 bases). The CDR3 covers 14 residues. Germline-derived CDR1 and CDR2 are SNHLY and FYNNEI. V was clipped by 2 bases and J by 5 bases, with 9 bases between them. The CDR3 region has the DNA TGTGCCAGCAGTGAAAACAGGGAAAATGAAAAACTGTTTTTT. Residues: CASSENRENEKLFF.

This clone occurred a few times. The chain links TRBV15 to TRBJ1-6; the D gene is possibly TRBD1 (5 bases). This CDR3 has 14 amino acids. Germline V gene lookup returns CDR1 LNHNV and CDR2 YYDKDF (reference sequence). Trimming pared 6 bases from V and 5 bases from J, leaving 11 bases between. CDR3 sequence (DNA): TGTGCCACCAGGGCTGACAGCGATAATTCACCCCTCCACTTT. Protein sequence: CATRADSDNSPLHF.

This clone occurred a few times. The V gene is TRBV4-2, the J gene TRBJ1-2, with D hard to call. The CDR3 extends over 17 amino acids. From germline, CDR1 is LGHNA and CDR2 YNFKEQ. Trimming cost V 4 bases and J 1 base, with 19 bases left between them. The CDR3 DNA sequence: TGTGCCAGCAGCCCACGGACGGATGTCACTCTTAACTATGGCTACACCTTC. It is translated as CASSPRTDVTLNYGYTF.

The chain couples TRBV7-2 to TRBJ2-7, with D uncertain. Germline V gene data show CDR1 as SGHTA and CDR2 as FQGNSA. This CDR3 comprises 15 residues. V lost 2 bases, J lost 1 base, and 12 bases lay in between. CDR3 sequence: CASSLLGSASYEQYF. For the CDR3, the DNA is TGTGCCAGCAGCTTATTGGGTTCGGCGTCCTACGAGCAGTACTTC.

The V and J genes are TRBV4-3 and TRBJ1-1; D possibly corresponds to TRBD1 (6 bases). CDR3 length: 15 amino acids. V lost 4 bases and J lost 6, with 18 bases in between. The germline gives CDR1 LGHNA, CDR2 YSLEER. The CDR3 coding sequence is TGCGCCAGCAGCCCTCCCGGCAGCGGGACACCTGAAGCTTTCTTT. This gives the protein CASSPPGSGTPEAFF.

The genes are TRBV7-2 and TRBJ1-2; D remains ambiguous. Germline-derived CDR1 and CDR2 are SGHTA and FQGNSA. CDR3 size: 17 residues. V lost 2 bases, J lost 8 bases, and 24 bases lay in between. The CDR3 DNA reads TGTGCCAGCAGCTTATTCCCCCCCTCAACGGGTAGCGCCGGCTACACCTTC. This codes for CASSLFPPSTGSAGYTF.

The chain is built from TRBV27 and TRBJ2-1; 8 bases are shared with TRBD2. Germline CDR1 MNHEY, CDR2 SMNVEV (reference sequence). The CDR3 is made up of 14 amino acids. V gave up 7 bases and J gave up 8 bases; unmatched junction bases: 10. The CDR3 loop is CASIPGLGVYEQFF. DNA of the CDR3: TGTGCCAGCATTCCGGGACTAGGGGTTTATGAGCAGTTCTTC.

The CDR3 is CASTPSWVKKLFF. The CDR3 DNA is TGTGCCAGCACCCCCTCCTGGGTGAAAAAACTGTTTTTT. This sequence joins TRBV28 and TRBJ1-4; D is undetermined. The CDR3 contains 13 residues. V lost 7 bases, J lost 9 bases, and 15 bases lay in between. Germline V CDR1 and CDR2: MDHEN, SYDVKM.

The chain has TRBV28 and TRBJ2-1; D is ambiguous. The CDR3 consists of 15 residues. V dropped 6 bases and J dropped 0 bases, with 12 bases sitting between them. Germline assignment: CDR1 MDHEN and CDR2 SYDVKM. CDR3 in amino acids: CASSELTDSYNEQFF. The DNA for the CDR3 is TGTGCCAGCAGCGAGCTAACCGACTCCTACAATGAGCAGTTCTTC.

The chain couples TRBV27 to TRBJ1-4; D not resolved. The CDR3 is 14 amino acids. V shed 4 bases and J shed 3 bases, with 9 bases lying between them. Germline lookup yields CDR1 MNHEY and CDR2 SMNVEV (reference sequence). The CDR3 coding sequence is TGTGCCAGCAGTTGGGCCCCGTCTAATGAAAAACTGTTTTTT. Its protein is CASSWAPSNEKLFF.

The gene calls are TRBV5-6 and TRBJ1-3; D is unclear. The CDR3 length is 12 residues. V lost 2 bases to trimming and J lost 9 bases, with 9 bases between them. Per the germline V gene, CDR1 is SGHDT and CDR2 is YYEEEE. Here the CDR3 reads CASSFNEGTIYF. The CDR3, as DNA: TGTGCCAGCAGCTTCAACGAAGGCACCATATATTTT.

The chain uses TRBV9 and TRBJ2-5; D may be TRBD2 (5 bases). CDR1 and CDR2 (germline): SGDLS, YYNGEE. The V gene lost 4 bases and the J gene lost 3 bases, with 10 bases spanning the gap. CDR3 size: 13 residues. CDR3 coding DNA: TGTGCCAGCAGCATACGGACTGAAGAGACCCAGTACTTC. This encodes CASSIRTEETQYF.

The chain uses TRBV5-4 and TRBJ2-7; TRBD1 agrees at 8 bases. The J segment lost 1 base and the V segment lost 4 bases, leaving 10 bases of the junction unmatched. Germline V gives CDR1 SGHNT, CDR2 YYREEE (reference sequence). The CDR3 extends over 16 amino acids. The CDR3 sequence is CASSMSTGGNSYEQYF. The CDR3 nucleotides read TGTGCCAGCAGCATGTCTACAGGGGGGAATTCCTACGAGCAGTACTTC.